This entry lists 32 T cell receptor beta chains sequenced from one sample in a study of persistence of HIV-infected CD4 T cells. Cells were stimulated with overlapping HIV-1 Gag 15-mer peptides. CD40L/CD69 double-negative CD45RO-high memory CD4+ T cells were collected. The immunoSEQ assay was version 4, run in survey mode. Measured with immunoSEQ multiplex PCR; TCRdb has only the in-frame clones, and not every one. The sample includes about 36,000 clones, roughly 80% of them seen just once. These receptors' targets are unknown. Sequenced material: cultured CD4+ T cells from PBMCs, taken from a patient who received antiretroviral therapy. All receptors come from an adult with HIV. The donor label of this sample is uncertain.

This clone was observed a single time. The chain combines TRBV6-5 with TRBJ1-2; 9 bases are shared with TRBD1. Germline V CDR1 and CDR2: MNHEY, SVGAGI. V dropped 6 bases and J dropped 7; count of bases not matched to a gene: 9. The CDR3 covers 14 residues. CDR3 loop: CASSRGTGRSGYTF. In DNA form, the CDR3 reads TGTGCCAGCAGCCGGGGGACAGGGCGTTCTGGCTACACCTTC.

This chain connects TRBV5-6 to TRBJ1-4; 8 nucleotides align to TRBD1. V shed 4 bases, J shed 6 bases, and the junction held 11 bases outside the gene matches. Germline V gene data show CDR1 as SGHDT and CDR2 as YYEEEE. CDR3 length: 16 residues. The CDR3 coding sequence is TGTGCCAGCAGCAAAGGACAGGGCGACCTGTATGAAAAACTGTTTTTT. Amino acids: CASSKGQGDLYEKLFF.

The chain joins TRBV25-1 to TRBJ1-1; D uncertain. CDR3 length: 15 amino acids. V lost 5 bases and J 0 bases, leaving 13 bases between the germline ends. CDR1 and CDR2 from the germline V gene are MGHDK and SYGVNS. CDR3 loop: CASSYLEGMNTEAFF. The DNA of the CDR3 is TGTGCCAGCAGTTACCTTGAAGGCATGAACACTGAAGCTTTCTTT.

The chain joins TRBV18 to TRBJ2-6; D may be TRBD1 or TRBD2 (5 bases each). The germline V gene has CDR1 KGHSH and CDR2 LQKENI. This CDR3 is built from 17 residues. The V end lost 3 bases, the J end lost 0 bases, and 12 bases lay between the germline ends. CDR3 sequence (DNA): TGTGCCAGCTCACCCTCGGGACCGCACTCTGGGGCCAACGTCCTGACTTTC. Protein product: CASSPSGPHSGANVLTF.

This rearrangement joins TRBV6-1 to TRBJ2-7; 7 bases are a match to TRBD1. After removal of 2 bases from V and 1 base from J, the junction contained 2 bases not matched to a gene. Germline CDR1 MNHNS, CDR2 SASEGT. This CDR3 has 14 residues. For the CDR3, the DNA is TGTGCCAGCAGTGAATCAGGGGGTTCCTACGAGCAGTACTTC. Protein: CASSESGGSYEQYF.

V usage is TRBV27 and J usage is TRBJ2-1; the match to TRBD2 covers 11 bases. The CDR3 is 16 amino acids. Germline V gene sequence: CDR1 MNHEY, CDR2 SMNVEV (reference sequence). V gave up 8 bases and J gave up 12 bases; unmatched junction bases: 18. The CDR3 DNA is TGTGCCAGCGCAGTGCTGGGTGTTAGCGGGGGGGCCTGGCAGTTCTTC. Protein sequence: CASAVLGVSGGAWQFF.

This clone showed up just a few times. The chain links TRBV15 to TRBJ1-1, with D hard to call. Trimming left V 0 bases short and J 8 bases short, with 10 bases between. CDR3 length: 13 residues. CDR1 and CDR2 from the germline V gene are LNHNV and YYDKDF (reference sequence). CDR3 in amino acids: CATSRDRPAEAFF. DNA of the CDR3: TGTGCCACCAGCAGAGATAGGCCGGCAGAAGCTTTCTTT.

The chain recombines TRBV6-5 with TRBJ2-7, with 9 positions matching TRBD2. The germline V gene has CDR1 MNHEY and CDR2 SVGAGI. With 6 bases clipped from V and 4 bases from J, the junction kept 4 bases outside the gene matches. The CDR3 length is 13 residues. Here the CDR3 reads CASRQTSGYEQYV. CDR3 nucleotide sequence: TGTGCCAGCAGACAGACTAGCGGTTACGAGCAGTACGTC.

The rearrangement joins TRBV7-8 to TRBJ1-1; 8 nucleotides agree with TRBD1. The CDR3 runs 14 residues. V lost 4 bases, J lost 6 bases, and 7 bases stayed unmatched. The germline V gene encodes CDR1 SGHVS and CDR2 FQNEAQ. DNA for the CDR3: TGTGCCAGCAGCTCGCTCAGGGGGCAGGCTGAAGCTTTCTTT. This gives the protein CASSSLRGQAEAFF.

CDR3 bases: TGTGCCTGGAGTAGGTGGGGGGGGGACAACACTGAAGCTTTCTTT. Residues: CAWSRWGGDNTEAFF. The V gene is TRBV30, the J gene TRBJ1-1; tentative D call: TRBD1 (5 bases). CDR3 length equals 15 residues. Germline lookup yields CDR1 GTSNPN and CDR2 SVGIG (reference sequence). Trimming pared 2 bases from V and 2 bases from J, leaving 15 bases between.

The CDR3 DNA reads as TGTGCCTGGAGTAGTTGGGGCGCTGAATATTCTGGAAACACCATATATTTT. Translated, it gives CAWSSWGAEYSGNTIYF. The gene calls are TRBV30 and TRBJ1-3; the D gene is possibly TRBD1 (5 bases). The germline V gene has CDR1 GTSNPN and CDR2 SVGIG (reference sequence). This CDR3 has 17 amino acids. Trimming pared 2 bases from V and 1 base from J, leaving 18 bases between.

In DNA, the CDR3 is TGTGCCAGCAGCTTAGCAGGTAGATTTAATGAGCAGTTCTTC. It encodes CASSLAGRFNEQFF. The chain joins TRBV11-1 to TRBJ2-1; no clear D. The CDR3 length is 14 residues. CDR1 and CDR2 (germline): SGHAT, FQDESV (reference sequence). V was pared by 0 bases and J by 7 bases, with 10 bases between.

V gene TRBV10-3 combines with J gene TRBJ2-7; D call uncertain. This CDR3 has 13 amino acids. The V gene's germline CDR1 is ENHRY and CDR2 SYGVKD. The germline V and J ends were trimmed by 3 bases and 0 bases, with 6 bases remaining between them. CDR3 coding DNA: TGTGCCATCAGTGACAGTATCTCCTACGAGCAGTACTTC. Its protein product is CAISDSISYEQYF.

The chain combines TRBV29-1 with TRBJ1-1; a weak D match, TRBD1 (5 bases). Trimming pared 4 bases from V and 10 bases from J, leaving 19 bases between. From germline, CDR1 is SQVTM and CDR2 ANQGSEA. The CDR3 spans 13 residues. As DNA, the CDR3 is TGCAGCGTTGTACAAGGTTCGCCGGGGGGAGCTTTCTTT. Amino acids: CSVVQGSPGGAFF.

The chain is built from TRBV3-1 (or the pseudogene TRBV3-2) and TRBJ2-7; no firm D call. CDR1 and CDR2 from the germline V gene are LGHDT and YNNKEL (reference sequence). CDR3 length: 15 residues. The germline V and J ends were trimmed by 0 bases and 10 bases, with 19 bases remaining between them. In DNA, the CDR3 is TGTGCCAGCAGCCAAGATAGCTCGACGGGCTACGCACAGTACTTC. It yields the protein CASSQDSSTGYAQYF.

The chain uses TRBV5-1 and TRBJ1-2; 11 bases line up with TRBD1. This CDR3 has 13 amino acids. The trim removed 7 bases at V and 3 bases at J, leaving 2 bases unmatched. CDR1 is SGHRS, CDR2 YFSETQ, per germline. The CDR3 protein is CASQGQGDYGYTF. CDR3 DNA: TGCGCCAGCCAGGGACAGGGGGACTATGGCTACACCTTC.

The chain couples TRBV2 to TRBJ1-2; a possible D gene is TRBD1 (6 bases). Deletions cut 5 bases from V and 5 bases from J, with 12 bases between. CDR3 length: 13 amino acids. CDR1 is SNHLY and CDR2 is FYNNEI in the germline V gene. CDR3 region: CASSRTEQYGYTF. The CDR3 DNA reads as TGTGCCAGCAGTAGGACAGAACAATATGGCTACACCTTC. Full variable domain (outside the CDR3, taken from reference TRBV2 and TRBJ1-2): EPEVTQTPSHQVTQMGQEVILRCVPISNHLYFYWYRQILGQKVEFLVSFYNNEISEKSEIFDDQFSVERPDGSNFTLKIRSTKLEDSAMYFCASSRTEQYGYTFGSGTRLTVV.

The chain employs TRBV27 and TRBJ2-3; 9 nucleotides match TRBD2. The CDR3 spans 16 residues. The junction had 10 bases not matched to a gene; V was cut back by 6 bases and J by 3 bases. Germline assignment: CDR1 MNHEY and CDR2 SMNVEV (reference sequence). The CDR3 region is CASSLQGLAGTDTQYF. CDR3 nucleotides: TGTGCCAGCAGCCTCCAGGGGCTAGCGGGGACAGATACGCAGTATTTT.

Details on this clone: Other nucleotide sequences from this sample produce the same CDR3. The genes are TRBV5-5 and TRBJ2-7; TRBD2 matches 12 bases. Germline CDR1 is SGHKS and CDR2 is YYEKEE (reference sequence). Trimming cost V 3 bases and J 1 base; bases outside gene matches: 5. The CDR3 totals 16 residues. CDR3 region: CASSSRTSGVSYEQYF. The CDR3, as DNA: TGTGCCAGCAGCTCACGGACTAGCGGGGTATCCTACGAGCAGTACTTC.

The genes are TRBV11-3 and TRBJ2-1; 10 positions agree with TRBD2. The germline V gene encodes CDR1 SGHNT and CDR2 YENEEA. Trimming took 5 bases from V and 9 from J; bases not matched to a gene: 16. The CDR3 length is 17 residues. CDR3 DNA sequence: TGTGCCAGCAGCACCTCTAGCGGGGGCCCCGTCGGTGGTGAGCAGTTCTTC. Translation gives CASSTSSGGPVGGEQFF.

This chain connects TRBV6-5 to TRBJ2-2; the D is unclear. The CDR3 has 12 residues. V lost 4 bases and J 3 bases, leaving 3 bases between the germline ends. Per the germline V gene, CDR1 is MNHEY and CDR2 is SVGAGI. The CDR3: CASSSYTGELFF. CDR3 nucleotide sequence: TGTGCCAGCAGTTCATACACCGGGGAGCTGTTTTTT.

This CDR3 reads CASSWLDWGANVLTF. As DNA, the CDR3 is TGTGCCAGCAGTTGGCTAGACTGGGGGGCCAACGTCCTGACTTTC. J is TRBJ2-6 and V is TRBV6-5; D gene unclear. V lost 4 bases, J lost 4 bases, and 11 bases lay in between. The CDR3 is 15 amino acids. Germline V gene lookup returns CDR1 MNHEY and CDR2 SVGAGI.

This sequence joins TRBV2 and TRBJ1-2; no clear D gene. V was trimmed by 5 bases and J by 5 bases, leaving 6 bases between them. Germline lookup yields CDR1 SNHLY and CDR2 FYNNEI. The CDR3 totals 11 residues. Here the CDR3 reads CASSPRYGYTF. As DNA, the CDR3 is TGTGCCAGCAGTCCAAGATATGGCTACACCTTC.

This clone has only a few counts. The genes are TRBV29-1 and TRBJ1-4; 8 positions agree with TRBD1. Germline assignment: CDR1 SQVTM and CDR2 ANQGSEA. The CDR3 loop spans 13 amino acids. J lost 6 bases, V lost 5 bases, and 5 bases had no gene match. The chain's CDR3 is CSVFPQGDEKLFF. For the CDR3, the DNA is TGCAGCGTTTTCCCACAGGGGGATGAAAAACTGTTTTTT.

This clone has only one observation. This chain links TRBV6-5 with TRBJ1-1; D is uncertain. Germline CDR1 is MNHEY and CDR2 is SVGAGI. The CDR3 totals 15 residues. V was trimmed by 0 bases and J by 8 bases, leaving 16 bases between them. The CDR3 DNA follows: TGTGCCAGCAGTTACTCTTACCCCGGGCAACTGGAAGCTTTCTTT. Amino acids: CASSYSYPGQLEAFF.

This chain connects TRBV29-1 to TRBJ1-1, with 7 bases aligning to TRBD1. The CDR3 has 12 residues. The germline V gene encodes CDR1 SQVTM and CDR2 ANQGSEA. With 4 bases clipped from V and 6 bases from J, the junction kept 5 bases outside the gene matches. In DNA, the CDR3 is TGCAGCGTTGTCAGGGGGACAGCTGAAGCTTTCTTT. Translation: CSVVRGTAEAFF.

This chain joins TRBV18 and TRBJ2-1; D is possibly TRBD1 (5 bases). The germline CDR1 and CDR2 sequences are KGHSH and LQKENI. The CDR3 consists of 15 residues. Trimming pared 5 bases from V and 5 bases from J, leaving 16 bases between. The CDR3 sequence is CASSADSSVNNEQFF. DNA of the CDR3: TGTGCCAGCTCAGCCGACAGCTCGGTGAACAATGAGCAGTTCTTC.

The chain links TRBV7-6 to TRBJ2-2; 10 nucleotides match TRBD2. CDR1 is SGHVS, CDR2 FNYEAQ, per germline. Germline trimming cut 5 bases from V and 1 base from J; bases unmatched to any gene: 4. This CDR3 contains 16 residues. The DNA of the CDR3 is TGTGCCAGCAGCCTAGGACTAGCGGAGAACACCGGGGAGCTGTTTTTT. As protein: CASSLGLAENTGELFF.

The CDR3, as DNA: TGTGCCAGCTTGCAGGGACCATATAACTACACCTTC. This gives the protein CASLQGPYNYTF. J is TRBJ1-2 and V is TRBV2, with D maybe TRBD1 (5 bases). Germline V gives CDR1 SNHLY, CDR2 FYNNEI. CDR3 length: 12 residues. The V gene lost 8 bases and the J gene lost 10 bases, with 17 bases spanning the gap.

This chain links TRBV29-1 with TRBJ1-4; 11 bases map to TRBD1. The CDR3 covers 13 residues. V lost 4 bases, J lost 7 bases, and 2 bases stayed unmatched. The germline gives CDR1 SQVTM, CDR2 ANQGSEA. The CDR3 sequence is CSVGGQGVEKLFF. The CDR3 bases are TGCAGCGTTGGGGGACAGGGGGTTGAAAAACTGTTTTTT.

This clone was recorded once. This rearrangement joins TRBV4-1 to TRBJ1-2, with D possibly being TRBD1 (5 bases). Trimming removed 6 bases at V and 0 bases at J, with 17 bases between. In germline, CDR1 is MGHRA, CDR2 YSYEKL. CDR3 length: 16 residues. CDR3 nucleotide sequence: TGCGCCAGCAGGACAGTTGACGGATATACTAACTATGGCTACACCTTC. Encoded protein: CASRTVDGYTNYGYTF.

V usage is TRBV5-1 and J usage is TRBJ2-5, with unresolved D. Germline V CDR1 and CDR2: SGHRS, YFSETQ. The CDR3 runs to 13 residues. V dropped 2 bases and J dropped 5 bases, with 10 bases sitting between them. The CDR3 sequence: CASSLRSRETQYF. The CDR3 region has the DNA TGCGCCAGCAGCTTACGCTCTCGGGAGACCCAGTACTTC.